This T cell receptor (beta chain) was identified in a study of cytomegalovirus exposure and HLA in healthy donors. The wider study: Drawn from HLA-typed donors, tens of millions of unique TCRs were held in an early data release.

Study-wide findings and caveats: An observed cluster of highly shared sequence variants was recorded as a likely sequencing artifact.

Those who donated were healthy bone marrow donors. PCR involved 60 Vbeta and 13 Jbeta primers. Clones were read by immunoSEQ multiplex PCR, and TCRdb kept only the in-frame ones, dropping some. The sample has under 120,000 clones, 50% to 65% seen once; the top ten hold over 3.5%. As for this clone: Its antigen is still unknown.

The CDR3 sequence is 14 residues long. Germline V gene sequence: CDR1 SGHTA, CDR2 FQGTGA. Between the trimmed V and J ends, which lost 5 bases and 6 bases, there was a span of 13 bases. Specimen: PBMCs. The source of this sequence is a young man in good health and CMV-seropositive. The chain couples TRBV7-3 to TRBJ2-2, with D possibly being TRBD2 (6 bases). The CDR3 bases are TGTGCCAGCAGCCCCATCTCGGGGGCCGGGGAGCTGTTTTTT. Its translation is CASSPISGAGELFF.